Listed below are T cell receptor beta chains from one sample, sequenced in a study of technical replicates of blood from a few donors. Only in-frame clones appear in the TCRdb table, and some are missing; sequencing was by immunoSEQ multiplex PCR. The sample lists more than 9,500 clones, around 95% occurring once. The sequencing input was PBMCs. All receptors derive from a human donor in good health. CDR3s include the opening cysteine and the closing phenylalanine or tryptophan. D genes are given only for firm matches. Expanded clones are given a class, and other clones once, few, many or no size at all.

d_gene: TRBD2; abundance: NA; v_gene: TRBV15; j_gene: TRBJ2-3; CDR3aa: CATSLRTSGRRSDTQYF; CDR3nt: TGTGCCACCAGCCTTCGGACTAGCGGGAGACGGTCAGATACGCAGTATTTT
d_gene: TRBD2; abundance: NA; v_gene: TRBV5-4; j_gene: TRBJ2-7; CDR3aa: CASSLWSGLAGEGEQYF; CDR3nt: TGTGCCAGCAGCTTGTGGTCAGGACTAGCGGGAGAAGGTGAGCAGTACTTC
d_gene: NA; abundance: NA; v_gene: TRBV9; j_gene: TRBJ1-1; CDR3aa: CASSQTTWNTEAFF; CDR3nt: TGTGCCAGCAGCCAAACGACATGGAACACTGAAGCTTTCTTT
d_gene: TRBD1; abundance: NA; v_gene: TRBV7-2; j_gene: TRBJ2-5; CDR3aa: CASSQLTGTPLETQYF; CDR3nt: TGTGCCAGCAGCCAACTGACAGGGACCCCTTTGGAGACCCAGTACTTC
d_gene: NA; abundance: NA; v_gene: TRBV29-1; j_gene: TRBJ1-3; CDR3aa: CSVVVTGGNTIYF; CDR3nt: TGCAGCGTTGTGGTAACAGGTGGAAACACCATATATTTT
d_gene: NA; abundance: NA; v_gene: TRBV19; j_gene: TRBJ2-1; CDR3aa: CASSRRAGGNSYNEQFF; CDR3nt: TGTGCCAGTAGTCGTAGAGCAGGGGGGAACTCCTACAATGAGCAGTTCTTC
d_gene: TRBD2; abundance: NA; v_gene: TRBV7-9; j_gene: TRBJ2-7; CDR3aa: CASSKLSRTRGYEQYF; CDR3nt: TGTGCCAGCAGCAAATTATCACGGACTAGGGGTTACGAGCAGTACTTC
d_gene: NA; abundance: NA; v_gene: TRBV6-4; j_gene: TRBJ1-3; CDR3aa: CASENRSQSYSGNTIYF; CDR3nt: TGTGCCAGCGAGAACAGGAGCCAATCGTACTCTGGAAACACCATATATTTT
d_gene: TRBD1; abundance: once; v_gene: TRBV9; j_gene: TRBJ2-5; CDR3aa: CASSVDGDSFDQETQYF; CDR3nt: TGTGCCAGCAGTGTCGACGGGGACAGTTTCGACCAAGAGACCCAGTACTTC
d_gene: NA; abundance: NA; v_gene: TRBV20-1; j_gene: TRBJ2-5; CDR3aa: CSAIRAETQYF; CDR3nt: TGCAGTGCTATTCGAGCGGAGACCCAGTACTTC
d_gene: NA; abundance: NA; v_gene: TRBV7-9; j_gene: TRBJ2-5; CDR3aa: CASSPTRLETQYF; CDR3nt: TGTGCCAGCAGCCCGACTAGGTTAGAGACCCAGTACTTC
d_gene: TRBD1; abundance: NA; v_gene: TRBV7-8; j_gene: TRBJ1-3; CDR3aa: CASSPQGSGNTIYF; CDR3nt: TGTGCCAGCAGCCCACAGGGGTCTGGAAACACCATATATTTT
d_gene: TRBD1; abundance: NA; v_gene: TRBV23-1; j_gene: TRBJ1-1; CDR3aa: CASRHRGQAFF; CDR3nt: TGCGCCAGCAGACATAGGGGGCAAGCTTTCTTT
d_gene: NA; abundance: NA; v_gene: TRBV25-1; j_gene: TRBJ2-6; CDR3aa: CASSKGISGANVLTF; CDR3nt: TGTGCCAGCAGTAAGGGGATATCTGGGGCCAACGTCCTGACTTTC
d_gene: TRBD2; abundance: NA; v_gene: TRBV27; j_gene: TRBJ2-1; CDR3aa: CASSRTSGSGNEQFF; CDR3nt: TGTGCCAGCAGCCGAACTAGCGGGAGTGGCAATGAGCAGTTCTTC
d_gene: TRBD2; abundance: NA; v_gene: TRBV5-1; j_gene: TRBJ2-7; CDR3aa: CASSLAPTSGSSYEQYF; CDR3nt: TGCGCCAGCAGCTTGGCCCCGACTAGCGGGAGCTCCTACGAGCAGTACTTC
d_gene: TRBD2; abundance: NA; v_gene: TRBV27; j_gene: TRBJ2-3; CDR3aa: CASRTSGRRVDTQYF; CDR3nt: TGTGCCAGCAGGACTAGCGGGAGGAGGGTAGATACGCAGTATTTT
d_gene: TRBD1; abundance: NA; v_gene: TRBV28; j_gene: TRBJ1-5; CDR3aa: CASSFGTGGDQPQHF; CDR3nt: TGTGCCAGCAGTTTTGGGACAGGAGGCGATCAGCCCCAGCATTTT
d_gene: TRBD1; abundance: NA; v_gene: TRBV7-3; j_gene: TRBJ2-3; CDR3aa: CASSLTGQYTDTQYF; CDR3nt: TGTGCCAGCAGCTTGACGGGACAGTACACAGATACGCAGTATTTT
d_gene: TRBD2; abundance: NA; v_gene: TRBV6-6; j_gene: TRBJ2-3; CDR3aa: CASRVAGAADTQYF; CDR3nt: TGTGCCAGCAGGGTAGCGGGAGCTGCAGATACGCAGTATTTT
d_gene: TRBD1; abundance: NA; v_gene: TRBV5-1; j_gene: TRBJ2-7; CDR3aa: CASSSGDRFPYEQYF; CDR3nt: TGCGCCAGCAGCTCCGGGGACAGGTTTCCCTACGAGCAGTACTTC
d_gene: TRBD1; abundance: NA; v_gene: TRBV5-1; j_gene: TRBJ1-4; CDR3aa: CASSQGTGGMIEKLFF; CDR3nt: TGCGCCAGCAGCCAAGGGACAGGGGGCATGATTGAAAAACTGTTTTTT
d_gene: TRBD2; abundance: once; v_gene: TRBV5-4; j_gene: TRBJ2-1; CDR3aa: CATTGGPSGSDEQFF; CDR3nt: TGTGCCACAACCGGCGGGCCTAGCGGGAGTGATGAGCAGTTCTTC
d_gene: TRBD2; abundance: NA; v_gene: TRBV9; j_gene: TRBJ2-3; CDR3aa: CASSALAGGPADTQYF; CDR3nt: TGTGCCAGCAGCGCTCTAGCGGGAGGGCCGGCAGATACGCAGTATTTT
d_gene: NA; abundance: once; v_gene: TRBV6-5; j_gene: TRBJ2-1; CDR3aa: CVSSYSGLITNEQFF; CDR3nt: TGTGTCAGCAGTTACTCGGGACTTATAACCAATGAGCAGTTCTTC
d_gene: NA; abundance: NA; v_gene: TRBV30; j_gene: TRBJ1-1; CDR3aa: CAWRAPGGPNTEAFF; CDR3nt: TGTGCCTGGAGGGCCCCCGGGGGGCCGAACACTGAAGCTTTCTTT
d_gene: TRBD1; abundance: NA; v_gene: TRBV11-2; j_gene: TRBJ2-7; CDR3aa: CASSLAGGYLYEQYF; CDR3nt: TGTGCCAGCAGCTTGGCAGGGGGCTACTTATACGAGCAGTACTTC
d_gene: NA; abundance: NA; v_gene: TRBV12-1; j_gene: TRBJ2-1; CDR3aa: CASSCLRGKANNEQFF; CDR3nt: TGTGCCAGCAGCTGCCTCCGCGGGAAGGCAAACAATGAGCAGTTCTTC
d_gene: NA; abundance: NA; v_gene: TRBV7-2; j_gene: TRBJ2-1; CDR3aa: CASSTRGSSYNEQFF; CDR3nt: TGTGCCAGCAGTACGAGGGGGAGCTCCTACAATGAGCAGTTCTTC
d_gene: TRBD1; abundance: NA; v_gene: TRBV7-9; j_gene: TRBJ1-1; CDR3aa: CASSDGQAGTEAFF; CDR3nt: TGTGCCAGCAGCGACGGACAGGCGGGTACTGAAGCTTTCTTT
d_gene: TRBD2; abundance: NA; v_gene: TRBV10-1; j_gene: TRBJ2-7; CDR3aa: CASSGSGWDGEQYF; CDR3nt: TGCGCCAGCAGTGGTAGCGGGTGGGACGGCGAGCAGTACTTC
d_gene: NA; abundance: once; v_gene: TRBV6-6; j_gene: TRBJ2-7; CDR3aa: CASSQGASGNYEQYF; CDR3nt: TGTGCCAGCAGTCAGGGGGCTAGCGGGAACTACGAGCAGTACTTC
d_gene: NA; abundance: NA; v_gene: TRBV10-3; j_gene: TRBJ2-1; CDR3aa: CAISSPGRNSYNEQFF; CDR3nt: TGTGCCATCAGTTCCCCAGGGCGGAACTCCTACAATGAGCAGTTCTTC
d_gene: NA; abundance: NA; v_gene: TRBV28; j_gene: TRBJ2-3; CDR3aa: CASSSPETSTDTQYF; CDR3nt: TGTGCCAGCAGTTCCCCGGAGACTAGCACAGATACGCAGTATTTT
d_gene: TRBD1; abundance: few; v_gene: TRBV30; j_gene: TRBJ2-2; CDR3aa: CAWSAGQGTGELFF; CDR3nt: TGTGCCTGGAGTGCCGGACAGGGGACCGGGGAGCTGTTTTTT
d_gene: NA; abundance: NA; v_gene: TRBV7-5; j_gene: TRBJ2-5; CDR3aa: CVRSSTLPTGGGQETQYF; CDR3nt: TGTGTCAGAAGCTCAACCCTCCCGACAGGGGGAGGTCAAGAGACCCAGTACTTC
d_gene: TRBD2; abundance: NA; v_gene: TRBV5-1; j_gene: TRBJ2-3; CDR3aa: CASSLTSASTDTQYF; CDR3nt: TGCGCCAGCAGCTTGACTAGCGCTAGCACAGATACGCAGTATTTT
d_gene: NA; abundance: NA; v_gene: TRBV21-1; j_gene: TRBJ2-7; CDR3aa: CASSRTGPTYEQYF; CDR3nt: TGTGCCAGCAGCAGGACAGGGCCTACCTACGAGCAGTACTTC
d_gene: TRBD2; abundance: NA; v_gene: TRBV2; j_gene: TRBJ2-2; CDR3aa: CASKSLATGELFF; CDR3nt: TGTGCCAGCAAGTCACTAGCGACCGGGGAGCTGTTTTTT
d_gene: NA; abundance: NA; v_gene: TRBV28; j_gene: TRBJ1-1; CDR3aa: CASSSMNTEAFF; CDR3nt: TGTGCCAGCAGTTCAATGAACACTGAAGCTTTCTTT
d_gene: NA; abundance: NA; v_gene: TRBV11-1; j_gene: TRBJ2-3; CDR3aa: CASSRDFSDTQYF; CDR3nt: TGTGCCAGCAGCCGAGACTTTAGCGATACGCAGTATTTT
d_gene: NA; abundance: NA; v_gene: TRBV9; j_gene: TRBJ2-5; CDR3aa: CASSVKSKGEETQYF; CDR3nt: TGTGCCAGCAGCGTAAAATCAAAAGGGGAAGAGACCCAGTACTTC
d_gene: TRBD2; abundance: NA; v_gene: TRBV5-1; j_gene: TRBJ2-7; CDR3aa: CASSPGTSGGAYEQYF; CDR3nt: TGCGCCAGCAGCCCAGGGACTAGCGGGGGTGCCTACGAGCAGTACTTC
d_gene: TRBD2; abundance: NA; v_gene: TRBV11-2; j_gene: TRBJ2-3; CDR3aa: CASSLDPLAGGGTDTQYF; CDR3nt: TGTGCCAGCAGCTTAGATCCCCTAGCGGGAGGGGGCACAGATACGCAGTATTTT
d_gene: NA; abundance: NA; v_gene: TRBV5-8; j_gene: TRBJ1-4; CDR3aa: CASSTGGGWGEKLFF; CDR3nt: TGTGCCAGCAGCACGGGGGGGGGCTGGGGAGAAAAACTGTTTTTT
d_gene: NA; abundance: NA; v_gene: TRBV5-1; j_gene: TRBJ2-7; CDR3aa: CASSLGPGGLYYEQYF; CDR3nt: TGCGCCAGCAGCTTGGGCCCCGGGGGACTTTACTACGAGCAGTACTTC
d_gene: NA; abundance: NA; v_gene: TRBV7-6; j_gene: TRBJ2-1; CDR3aa: CASSLTVALYNEQFF; CDR3nt: TGTGCCAGCAGCTTGACCGTAGCACTCTACAATGAGCAGTTCTTC
d_gene: TRBD1; abundance: NA; v_gene: TRBV4-1; j_gene: TRBJ1-4; CDR3aa: CASSQDGTGRKLFF; CDR3nt: TGCGCCAGCAGCCAAGATGGGACAGGGCGGAAACTGTTTTTT
d_gene: TRBD1; abundance: NA; v_gene: TRBV18; j_gene: TRBJ1-2; CDR3aa: CASSPGQEVNYGYTF; CDR3nt: TGTGCCAGCTCACCAGGACAGGAAGTCAACTATGGCTACACCTTC
d_gene: NA; abundance: NA; v_gene: TRBV5-1; j_gene: TRBJ1-2; CDR3aa: CASSLGVRATISDYGYTF; CDR3nt: TGCGCCAGCAGCTTGGGTGTCAGGGCGACCATTTCGGACTATGGCTACACCTTC
d_gene: NA; abundance: NA; v_gene: TRBV9; j_gene: TRBJ1-4; CDR3aa: CASSVGPGADEKLFF; CDR3nt: TGTGCCAGCAGCGTAGGGCCAGGGGCAGATGAAAAACTGTTTTTT
d_gene: TRBD1; abundance: NA; v_gene: TRBV6-1; j_gene: TRBJ1-4; CDR3aa: CASSAQGEANEKLFF; CDR3nt: TGTGCCAGCAGTGCCCAGGGGGAGGCTAATGAAAAACTGTTTTTT
d_gene: NA; abundance: NA; v_gene: TRBV27; j_gene: TRBJ2-7; CDR3aa: CASSAPPAGEQYF; CDR3nt: TGTGCCAGCAGTGCCCCGCCGGCGGGGGAGCAGTACTTC
d_gene: NA; abundance: NA; v_gene: TRBV7-8; j_gene: TRBJ1-1; CDR3aa: CASSTQGDTEAFF; CDR3nt: TGTGCCAGCAGCACCCAGGGTGACACTGAAGCTTTCTTT
d_gene: TRBD1; abundance: NA; v_gene: TRBV28; j_gene: TRBJ1-3; CDR3aa: CASNPGGGNTIYF; CDR3nt: TGTGCCAGCAACCCAGGGGGAGGAAACACCATATATTTT
d_gene: NA; abundance: NA; v_gene: TRBV6-5; j_gene: TRBJ2-5; CDR3aa: CASSYRGGGETQYF; CDR3nt: TGTGCCAGCAGTTACCGGGGAGGGGGAGAGACCCAGTACTTC
d_gene: NA; abundance: NA; v_gene: TRBV6-5; j_gene: TRBJ2-3; CDR3aa: CASSYLGTDTQYF; CDR3nt: TGTGCCAGCAGTTACCTAGGAACAGATACGCAGTATTTT
d_gene: TRBD1; abundance: NA; v_gene: TRBV2; j_gene: TRBJ1-1; CDR3aa: CASSKEWTGNTEAFF; CDR3nt: TGTGCCAGCAGCAAGGAATGGACAGGGAACACTGAAGCTTTCTTT